The 12 T cell receptor beta chains below all came from one sample that was sequenced in a study of blood T cell repertoires in COVID-19 (dated by TCRdb to the early 2020s). Receptor libraries were prepared by the immunoSEQ multiplex PCR assay. In TCRdb, the immuneACCESS table is reduced to in-frame sequences with V and J assigned. These tables do not hold every clone; where another copy was compared, an unresolved V gene accounts for under half, and the others remain unexplained. The sample data list about 180,000 clones, and roughly 83% of these were observed just once. The ten most abundant clones make up 1.5% of the sample. The material sequenced was peripheral blood. These receptors originate from a human donor in a cohort sampled during active COVID-19.

The chain links TRBV14 to TRBJ2-3; TRBD2 is a possible D gene (5 bases). Germline-derived CDR1 and CDR2 are SGHDN and FVKESK. This CDR3 spans 16 amino acids. Trimming shortened V by 1 base and J by 0 bases, and 11 bases separated the two germline ends. CDR3 loop: CASSQGRALSTDTQYF. The CDR3 nucleotides are TGTGCCAGCAGCCAAGGGCGGGCACTGAGCACAGATACGCAGTATTTT.

The rearrangement uses TRBV7-2 and TRBJ2-7; D is perhaps TRBD1 (6 bases). CDR1 SGHTA and CDR2 FQGNSA come from the germline V gene. Trimming stripped 1 base from V and 6 bases from J, with 10 bases between. CDR3 size: 13 residues. The CDR3 DNA sequence: TGTGCCAGCAGCTTAGGAGCAGGGGCCGAGCAGTACTTC. Protein sequence: CASSLGAGAEQYF.

Details on this clone: One end of the junction does not line up with germline, which may come from a read error. The chain links TRBV7-9 to TRBJ2-2, with TRBD2 matching over 9 bases. Germline V gene lookup returns CDR1 SEHNR and CDR2 FQNEAQ (reference sequence). The CDR3 extends over 16 amino acids. CDR3 loop: CASSLAAGGNTGELFF. CDR3 in DNA: TGTGCCAGCAGTTTAGCAGCGGGAGGTAACACCGGGGAGCTGTTTTTT.

Remarks on this clone: This specimen includes other DNA sequences encoding the same CDR3. The rearrangement links TRBV7-2 to TRBJ1-1; D is unresolved. The CDR3 covers 13 residues. Looked up from germline, CDR1 is SGHTA and CDR2 is FQGNSA. Trimming removed 2 bases from V and 1 base from J, with 5 bases in between. The CDR3 DNA sequence: TGTGCCAGCAGCTTACGAGGGAACACTGAAGCTTTCTTT. Translated, it gives CASSLRGNTEAFF.

The chain uses TRBV6-1 and TRBJ2-3, with a possible D match to TRBD2 (6 bases). The CDR3 consists of 16 residues. The germline gives CDR1 MNHNS, CDR2 SASEGT. With 2 bases removed from V and 6 bases from J, the gap between germline ends came to 18 bases. CDR3 region: CASSETRTTIYDTQYF. The CDR3 DNA sequence: TGTGCCAGCAGTGAAACCCGGACTACGATATATGATACGCAGTATTTT.

The rearrangement joins TRBV5-5 to TRBJ2-7, with D possibly being TRBD1 (6 bases). The V and J ends lost 5 bases and 5 bases respectively, with 14 bases between them. This CDR3 is 13 amino acids long. Germline V CDR1 and CDR2: SGHKS, YYEKEE (reference sequence). The CDR3: CASSAGGLDEQYF. The CDR3 coding sequence is TGTGCCAGCAGTGCTGGGGGCCTGGACGAGCAGTACTTC.

The chain employs TRBV6-1 and TRBJ2-7; no reliable D call. This CDR3 has 12 residues. CDR1 and CDR2 (germline): MNHNS, SASEGT. Trimming removed 2 bases at V and 5 bases at J, with 7 bases between. Here the CDR3 reads CASSEIVDEQYF. The DNA for the CDR3 is TGTGCCAGCAGTGAAATTGTCGACGAGCAGTACTTC.

The chain has TRBV5-6 and TRBJ1-1; 10 bases are a match to TRBD1. This CDR3 has 15 residues. V dropped 2 bases and J dropped 2; count of bases not matched to a gene: 3. CDR1 and CDR2 (germline): SGHDT, YYEEEE. CDR3 sequence reads: CASSLLTGGNTEAFF. The CDR3 region has the DNA TGTGCCAGCAGCTTATTGACAGGGGGCAACACTGAAGCTTTCTTT.

The chain uses TRBV18 and TRBJ1-1, with D perhaps TRBD1 (6 bases). Trimming cost V 7 bases and J 1 base, with 10 bases left between them. Germline V gene data show CDR1 as KGHSH and CDR2 as LQKENI. CDR3 size: 13 residues. DNA of the CDR3: TGTGCCAGCTTCCGAGGGGGGAACACTGAAGCTTTCTTT. Protein sequence: CASFRGGNTEAFF.

V and J are TRBV7-2 and TRBJ2-6, with 7 bases fitting TRBD1. This CDR3 has 18 residues. V shed 2 bases and J 1 base; nucleotides not matched to a gene: 8. Germline loops: CDR1 SGHTA, CDR2 FQGNSA. The CDR3 reads CASSLSGTVPSGANVLTF. The CDR3 DNA reads TGTGCCAGCAGCTTATCCGGGACAGTTCCTTCTGGGGCCAACGTCCTGACTTTC.

The chain links TRBV28 to TRBJ2-7; D ambiguous. This CDR3 contains 11 residues. Between the trimmed V and J ends, which lost 5 bases and 0 bases, there was a span of 2 bases. Germline loops: CDR1 MDHEN, CDR2 SYDVKM. The CDR3 here is CASSRSYEQYF. The CDR3 region has the DNA TGTGCCAGCAGTCGCTCCTACGAGCAGTACTTC.

A few counts support this clone. The CDR3 bases are TGTGCCAGCAGCTCAGGACAGGGAGCGAATGAGCAGTTCTTC. Protein: CASSSGQGANEQFF. The chain is built from TRBV7-9 and TRBJ2-1, with 8 bases identical to TRBD1. The CDR3 has 14 residues. The germline gives CDR1 SEHNR, CDR2 FQNEAQ (reference sequence). V dropped 4 bases and J dropped 7; count of bases not matched to a gene: 6.